The 15 T cell receptor beta chains below come from one sample, sequenced in a study of beta chain features in type 1 diabetes. All of the isolated RNA was reverse transcribed, so expressed TCRB transcripts were sequenced. The table came from immunoSEQ multiplex PCR; TCRdb's copy has only in-frame clones and leaves some out. The sample has 860,000 or so clones; roughly 16% are singletons. The specimen sequenced was naive CD4+ T cells from blood. The receptors stem from a woman aged 18-30 years in good health.

This clone was counted a few times. The chain couples TRBV7-9 to TRBJ2-2; D remains unclear. Deletions cut 6 bases from V and 1 base from J, with 9 bases between. Germline V gene sequence: CDR1 SEHNR, CDR2 FQNEAQ (reference sequence). The CDR3 runs 14 residues. The CDR3 DNA reads TGTGCCAGCAGAAGGCAGGAGAACACCGGGGAGCTGTTTTTT. It yields the protein CASRRQENTGELFF. Full variable domain (missing parts from reference TRBV7-9 and TRBJ2-2): DTGVSQNPRHKITKRGQNVTFRCDPISEHNRLYWYRQTLGQGPEFLTYFQNEAQLEKSRLLSDRFSAERPKGSFSTLEIQRTEQGDSAMYLCASRRQENTGELFFGEGSRLTVL.

This clone was observed a handful of times. CDR3 amino acids: CASSSGRGDEKLFF. The CDR3 DNA sequence: TGTGCCAGCAGCTCCGGGAGGGGTGATGAAAAACTGTTTTTT. This chain links TRBV6-6 with TRBJ1-4; perhaps TRBD1 as D (5 bases). Trimming removed 6 bases from V and 6 bases from J, with 14 bases in between. Germline CDR1 MNHNY, CDR2 SVGAGI (reference sequence). The CDR3 has 14 residues.

The chain links TRBV7-9 to TRBJ2-7; tentatively, D is TRBD1 or TRBD2 (5 bases each). The CDR3 extends over 15 amino acids. Germline V gene lookup returns CDR1 SEHNR and CDR2 FQNEAQ (reference sequence). The V gene lost 1 base and the J gene lost 5 bases, with 15 bases spanning the gap. The DNA of the CDR3 is TGTGCCAGCAGCTTAGGCCCGGGCAGGGAGAACGAGCAGTACTTC. It translates to CASSLGPGRENEQYF.

The chain recombines TRBV4-3 with TRBJ2-3, with D possibly being TRBD2 (6 bases). The CDR3 totals 13 residues. V was cut by 4 bases and J by 4 bases, with 9 bases left in between. Germline CDR1 LGHNA, CDR2 YSLEER. CDR3 amino acids: CASSRGESDTQYF. The CDR3 DNA is TGCGCCAGCAGCCGGGGGGAGTCAGATACGCAGTATTTT.

This clone was detected a few times. The sample has other DNA sequences that encode this CDR3 too. The J gene is TRBJ2-1, the V gene TRBV20-1; D is ambiguous. Germline V gene data show CDR1 as DFQATT and CDR2 as SNEGSKA (reference sequence). CDR3 length equals 11 residues. The ends were cut back, 4 bases at V and 5 bases at J, with 6 bases in the middle. The CDR3 DNA reads TGCAGTGCTAAAGGGAACAATGAGCAGTTCTTC. Translation gives CSAKGNNEQFF.

This clone was observed a handful of times. The chain combines TRBV10-2 with TRBJ1-6, with D possibly being TRBD1 (6 bases). The length of the CDR3 is 14 residues. V lost 2 bases to trimming and J lost 7 bases, with 9 bases between them. Germline loops: CDR1 WSHSY, CDR2 SAAADI. The CDR3 nucleotides read TGCGCCAGCAGTGAGCAGGGGTCGAATTCACCCCTCCACTTT. The encoded protein is CASSEQGSNSPLHF.

The chain employs TRBV10-3 and TRBJ2-1; D gene uncertain. Germline loops: CDR1 ENHRY, CDR2 SYGVKD. The CDR3 is 12 residues long. Deletions cut 4 bases from V and 5 bases from J, with 6 bases between. The CDR3 spells CAISARDNEQFF. The CDR3 bases are TGTGCCATCAGTGCCCGGGACAATGAGCAGTTCTTC.

In its sample, this clone was seen once. The same CDR3 arises from other DNA sequences in this sample as well. This chain uses TRBV7-2 with TRBJ2-2; the D gene could be TRBD1 or TRBD2 (6 bases each). The CDR3 loop spans 16 amino acids. Germline values: CDR1 SGHTA, CDR2 FQGNSA. V was cut by 2 bases and J by 1 base, with 11 bases left in between. CDR3: CASSLIAGQNTGELFF. Here the CDR3 DNA reads TGTGCCAGCAGCTTAATTGCGGGACAGAACACCGGGGAGCTGTTTTTT.

The rearrangement links TRBV2 to TRBJ2-1, with D possibly TRBD1 on 5 matching bases. This CDR3 is built from 14 residues. Germline loops: CDR1 SNHLY, CDR2 FYNNEI. The germline V and J ends were trimmed by 6 bases and 8 bases, with 17 bases remaining between them. CDR3 sequence reads: CASRRTSPGHEQFF. CDR3 bases: TGTGCCAGCAGGCGGACATCCCCGGGTCATGAGCAGTTCTTC.

This clone was seen only a few times. The chain carries TRBV10-3 and TRBJ2-5; perhaps D is TRBD1 or TRBD2 (5 bases each). The V gene lost 2 bases and the J gene lost 3 bases, with 13 bases spanning the gap. The germline V gene has CDR1 ENHRY and CDR2 SYGVKD. The CDR3 runs to 15 residues. The CDR3 here is CAISEPSRGKETQYF. CDR3 DNA: TGTGCCATCAGTGAGCCCTCGAGGGGCAAAGAGACCCAGTACTTC.

The V call is TRBV28, the J call TRBJ2-4; 9 nucleotides align to TRBD1. The CDR3 covers 13 residues. J was trimmed by 9 bases and V by 7 bases; bases with no gene match: 7. Germline CDR1 is MDHEN and CDR2 is SYDVKM. In nucleotides, the CDR3 is TGTGCCAGCAACGACAGGGGGACGGTCATTCAGTACTTC. Its translation is CASNDRGTVIQYF. Supplemented by reference TRBV28 and TRBJ2-4, the full variable domain reads DVKVTQSSRYLVKRTGEKVFLECVQDMDHENMFWYRQDPGLGLRLIYFSYDVKMKEKGDIPEGYSVSREKKERFSLILESASTNQTSMYLCASNDRGTVIQYFGAGTRLSVL.

This clone occurred a few times. This chain uses TRBV7-9 with TRBJ1-2; D not resolved. The V end lost 1 base, the J end lost 8 bases, and 14 bases lay between the germline ends. Germline CDR1 is SEHNR and CDR2 is FQNEAQ (reference sequence). This CDR3 has 14 amino acids. The CDR3: CASSLGEWRRGYTF. The CDR3, as DNA: TGTGCCAGCAGCTTAGGGGAATGGCGCCGCGGCTACACCTTC.

This clone was counted only a few times. The CDR3 sequence is CASSPLEDRLSRYGYTF. The CDR3 bases are TGTGCCAGCAGCCCCCTCGAGGACAGACTCTCTCGCTATGGCTACACCTTC. The chain is built from TRBV11-2 and TRBJ1-2; maybe TRBD1 (6 bases). The CDR3 sequence is 17 residues long. V lost 5 bases, J lost 4 bases, and 23 bases lay in between. CDR1 is SGHAT, CDR2 FQNNGV, per germline.

The sample holds a few counts of this clone. V usage is TRBV9 and J usage is TRBJ1-1; D might be TRBD1 (5 bases). Deletions cut 3 bases from V and 3 bases from J, with 15 bases between. Germline values: CDR1 SGDLS, CDR2 YYNGEE. The CDR3 is 15 residues long. The CDR3: CASSGRGAGDTEAFF. The DNA for the CDR3 is TGTGCCAGCAGCGGGCGGGGCGCAGGTGACACTGAAGCTTTCTTT.

The V call is TRBV4-1, the J call TRBJ1-4, with D hard to call. CDR3 size: 14 residues. The V end lost 6 bases, the J end lost 8 bases, and 16 bases lay between the germline ends. The germline gives CDR1 MGHRA, CDR2 YSYEKL. The CDR3 nucleotides are TGCGCCAGCAGTCAAACCGAGTCGCGCGAAAAACTGTTTTTT. Amino acid sequence: CASSQTESREKLFF.